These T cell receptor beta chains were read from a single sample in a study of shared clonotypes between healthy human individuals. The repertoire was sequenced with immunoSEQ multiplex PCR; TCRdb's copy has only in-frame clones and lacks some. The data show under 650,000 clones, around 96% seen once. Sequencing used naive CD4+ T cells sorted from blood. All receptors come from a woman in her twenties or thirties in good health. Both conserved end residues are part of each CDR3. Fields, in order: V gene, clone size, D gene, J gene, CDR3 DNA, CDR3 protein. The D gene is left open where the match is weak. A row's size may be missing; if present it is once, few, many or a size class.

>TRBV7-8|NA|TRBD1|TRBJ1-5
TGTGCCAGCAGCTTAGGTTCAGGGGGGAAGCAGCCCCAGCATTTT
CASSLGSGGKQPQHF
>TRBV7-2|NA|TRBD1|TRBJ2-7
TGTGCCAGCAGCCCGCTCGACAGGGCCCCCGAGCAGTACTTC
CASSPLDRAPEQYF
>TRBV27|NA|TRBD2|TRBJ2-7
TGTGCCAGCAGGGGAGGACTAGCTTGGGGCGAGCAGTACTTC
CASRGGLAWGEQYF
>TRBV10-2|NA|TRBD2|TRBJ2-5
TGCGCCAGCAGAACGATAAAACTAGCGGTTCAGTACTTC
CASRTIKLAVQYF
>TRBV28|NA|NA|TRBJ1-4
TGTGCCAGCAGTGGGGGAGCAGGGGCGGCGGAAAAACTGTTTTTT
CASSGGAGAAEKLFF
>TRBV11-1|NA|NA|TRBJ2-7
TGTGCCAGCAGCCCCACGACTGGAAGCGACACCTACGAGCAGTACTTC
CASSPTTGSDTYEQYF
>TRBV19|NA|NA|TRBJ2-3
TGTGCCAGTAGTATTATGGGCAGGGCCAGCTCCGTCTTGTTTACAGATACGCAGTATTTT
CASSIMGRASSVLFTDTQYF
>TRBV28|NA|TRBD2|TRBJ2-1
TGTGCCAGCAGTATTCTTAGCGGGAGCTCCTACAATGAGCAGTTCTTC
CASSILSGSSYNEQFF
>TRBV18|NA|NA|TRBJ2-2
TGTGCCAGCTCAGGGGATTTTGACACCGGGGAGCTGTTTTTT
CASSGDFDTGELFF
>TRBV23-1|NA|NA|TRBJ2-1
TGCGCCAGCAGTCAATGGTTACGGCTGGGAGGCAATGAGCAGTTCTTC
CASSQWLRLGGNEQFF
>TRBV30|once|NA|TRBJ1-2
TGTGCCTGGGCCCCCGAGGCAGCCTATGGCTACACCTTC
CAWAPEAAYGYTF
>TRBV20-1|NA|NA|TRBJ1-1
TGCAGTGCTAGTGGCATTATTGAAGCTTTCTTT
CSASGIIEAFF
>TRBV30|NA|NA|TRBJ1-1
TGTGCCTGGAGTGAGGACGGGGGCCGGGCTTTCTTT
CAWSEDGGRAFF
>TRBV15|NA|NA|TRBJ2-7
TGTGCCACCAGCTTTCGCCCTGGGTGGGACGAGCAGTACTTC
CATSFRPGWDEQYF
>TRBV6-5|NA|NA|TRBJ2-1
TGTGCCAGCAGTGGCGGCGCCTCCTACAATGAGCAGTTCTTC
CASSGGASYNEQFF
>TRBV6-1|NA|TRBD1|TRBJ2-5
TGTGCCAGCAGTCTGAACAGGGGATGGGGAGAGACCCAGTACTTC
CASSLNRGWGETQYF
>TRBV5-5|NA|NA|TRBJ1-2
TGTGCCAGCAGCTTGGCAGACAACCTCGGCTATGGCTACACCTTC
CASSLADNLGYGYTF
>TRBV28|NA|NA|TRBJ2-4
TGTGCCAGCCTCCAAGGCTATGAACTAGCCCGGGGCATTCAGTACTTC
CASLQGYELARGIQYF
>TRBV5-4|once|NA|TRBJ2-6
TGTGCCAGCAGCCCCCAGGGGAGGAGCTCTGGGGCCAACGTCCTGACTTTC
CASSPQGRSSGANVLTF
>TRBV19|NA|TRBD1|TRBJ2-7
TGTGCCAGTAGTCCTGAAACCCCGGGACAGGGTTACGAGCAGTACTTC
CASSPETPGQGYEQYF
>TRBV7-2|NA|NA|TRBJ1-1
TGTGCCAGCAGCTTAGGAGGGGGGACTGAAGCTTTCTTT
CASSLGGGTEAFF
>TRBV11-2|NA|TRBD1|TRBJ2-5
TGTGCCAGCAGTTTTACCCGAACAGGGGGCCAAGAGACCCAGTACTTC
CASSFTRTGGQETQYF
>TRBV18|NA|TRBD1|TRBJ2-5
TGTGCCAGCTCACAGGGACAGTACCAAGAGACCCAGTACTTC
CASSQGQYQETQYF
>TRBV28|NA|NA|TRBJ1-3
TGTGCCACCAGGGGTGGGGGAGGAAACACCATATATTTT
CATRGGGGNTIYF
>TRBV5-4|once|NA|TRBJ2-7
TGTGCCAGCAGCTTGGAGCAGGACTCCTACGAGCAGTACTTC
CASSLEQDSYEQYF
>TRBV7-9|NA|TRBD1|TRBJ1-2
TGTGCCAGCAGCTTGGGGACAGGGGGCGCGAGTAATGGCTACACCTTC
CASSLGTGGASNGYTF
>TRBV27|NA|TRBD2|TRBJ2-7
TGTGCCAGCAGTTTAGTAGGTACTAGCGGGTCCTTCTCCTACGAGCAGTACTTC
CASSLVGTSGSFSYEQYF
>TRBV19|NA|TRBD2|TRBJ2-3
TGTGCCAGTAGTATAGGCCTAGCGGGAGGGCCGCAATATTTT
CASSIGLAGGPQYF
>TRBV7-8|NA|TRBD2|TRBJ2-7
TGTGCCAGCAGCTTGGGCAGGCGGACTAGCGGGAGGGCCGAGCAGTACTTC
CASSLGRRTSGRAEQYF
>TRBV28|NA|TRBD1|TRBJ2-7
TGTGCCAGCAGGACAGGGGGAAGGCCCTACGAGCAGTACTTC
CASRTGGRPYEQYF
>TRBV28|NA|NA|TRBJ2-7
TGTGCCAGCAGTTTAGGTACTAGACTAGGCGAGCAGTACTTC
CASSLGTRLGEQYF
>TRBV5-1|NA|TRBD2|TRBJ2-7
TGCGCCAGCAGCTTACCGGGACTAGCGGGAGAGGGCTCCTACGAGCAGTACTTC
CASSLPGLAGEGSYEQYF
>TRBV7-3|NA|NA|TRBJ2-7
TGTGCCAGCAGCTTAACCCCCTCCACCAGAGTCGAGCAGTACTTC
CASSLTPSTRVEQYF
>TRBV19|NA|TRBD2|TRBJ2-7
TGTGCCAGTAGTACTCGAGGACTAGCGGAGAACTACGAGCAGTACTTC
CASSTRGLAENYEQYF
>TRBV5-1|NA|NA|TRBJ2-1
TGCGCCAGCAGCTTGAACACCGGGGCGAAGCAGTTCTTC
CASSLNTGAKQFF
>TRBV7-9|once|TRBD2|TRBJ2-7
TGTGCCAGCAGCTGGGGACTAGCGGGAATGGGCTCCTACGAGCAGTACTTC
CASSWGLAGMGSYEQYF
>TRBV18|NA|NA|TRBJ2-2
TGTGCCAGCTCACCAGCAGAGAACACCGGGGAGCTGTTTTTT
CASSPAENTGELFF
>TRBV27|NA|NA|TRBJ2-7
TGTGCCAGCAGTCACCGGGACGGGTCCTACGAGCAGTACTTC
CASSHRDGSYEQYF
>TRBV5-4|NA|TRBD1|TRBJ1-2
TGTGCCAGCAGCTGGGGGACAGGGCGTATAGCTAACTATGGCTACACCTTC
CASSWGTGRIANYGYTF
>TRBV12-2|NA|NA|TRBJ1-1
TGTGCAAGTCGCCGATCAGGGCAGGGGCAAGGGAACACTGAAGCTTTCTTT
CASRRSGQGQGNTEAFF
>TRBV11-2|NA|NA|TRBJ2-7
TGTGCCAGCAGCTTAGATCCGGGTTGGGGCTACGAGCAGTACTTC
CASSLDPGWGYEQYF
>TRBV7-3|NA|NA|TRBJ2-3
TGTGCCAGCAGCCCTGAGGGAGGAGATACGCAGTATTTT
CASSPEGGDTQYF
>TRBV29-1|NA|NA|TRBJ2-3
TGCAGCGTTGTGTCTAGCGGCACAGATACGCAGTATTTT
CSVVSSGTDTQYF
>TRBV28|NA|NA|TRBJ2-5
TGTGCCAGCAGTCAGGGGGGAGGTGAGACCCAGTACTTC
CASSQGGGETQYF
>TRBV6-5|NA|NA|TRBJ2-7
TGTGCCAGCAGTTACTCGAACAGACCATACTACGAGCAGTACTTC
CASSYSNRPYYEQYF
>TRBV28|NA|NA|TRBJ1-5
TGTGCCAGCAGTGAGGCTCATCAGCCCCAGCATTTT
CASSEAHQPQHF
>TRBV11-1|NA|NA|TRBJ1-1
TGTGCCAGCAGCTTTTCTTCTAACACTGAAGCTTTCTTT
CASSFSSNTEAFF
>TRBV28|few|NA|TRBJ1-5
TGTGCCACCAACAATCAGCCCCAGCATTTT
CATNNQPQHF
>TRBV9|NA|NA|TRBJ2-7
TGTGCCAGCAGCGTAGGATCCGGGAACGAGCAGTACTTC
CASSVGSGNEQYF
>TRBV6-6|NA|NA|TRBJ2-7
TGTGCCAGCAGTTACTCGCGAACCTACGAGCAGTACTTC
CASSYSRTYEQYF
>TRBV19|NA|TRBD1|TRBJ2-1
TGTGCCAGTAGTAGCTCACAGGGGGGCTCCTACAATGAGCAGTTCTTC
CASSSSQGGSYNEQFF
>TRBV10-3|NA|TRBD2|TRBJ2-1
TGTGCCATCAGTGAACCCCCGGGACTAGCGGGAAGCAATGAGCAGTTCTTC
CAISEPPGLAGSNEQFF
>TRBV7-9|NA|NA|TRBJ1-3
TGTGCCAGCAGCCGATGGACAGATTCCGTCTCTGGAAACACCATATATTTT
CASSRWTDSVSGNTIYF
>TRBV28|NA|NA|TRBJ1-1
TGTGCCAGCAGTTTTATCCCCCCCACTGAAGCTTTCTTT
CASSFIPPTEAFF
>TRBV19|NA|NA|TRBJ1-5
TGTGCCAGTAGTATAGCGGGGGGTAGGTTGCAGCCCCAGCATTTT
CASSIAGGRLQPQHF
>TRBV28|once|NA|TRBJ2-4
TGTGCCAGCAGTCCCCCGCAGGGGAGCAGAAACATTCAGTACTTC
CASSPPQGSRNIQYF
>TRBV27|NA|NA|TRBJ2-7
TGTGCCAGCAGTTTATCTCGAGAGGTTTACGAGCAGTACTTC
CASSLSREVYEQYF
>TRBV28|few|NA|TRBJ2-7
TGTGCCAGCACAGACTCCCGCCGCGAGCAGTACTTC
CASTDSRREQYF
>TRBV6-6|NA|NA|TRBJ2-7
TGTGCCAGCAGTTACGGAGGAGGCGAGCAGTACTTC
CASSYGGGEQYF
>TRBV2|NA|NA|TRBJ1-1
TGTGCCAGCGAGTGGGGCCCGGGAATCCTCCCTGAAGCTTTCTTT
CASEWGPGILPEAFF